This T cell receptor (beta chain) was identified during a study of CD4 T cell repertoires in COVID-19. Findings and limits, study-wide: Between roughly 7 and 25% of SARS-CoV-2 clonotypes also appeared in SARS-CoV and/or HKU1 spike cultures.

The CDR3 covers 13 residues. V gave up 0 bases and J gave up 4 bases, with 7 bases separating them. Germline CDR1 is SGHRS and CDR2 is YFSETQ. A remark on this clone: Its antigen is unidentified.

Sequencing used immunoSEQ multiplex PCR; TCRdb keeps in-frame clones, though not all of them. The data contain 60,000 to 90,000 clones, about four fifths of them singletons. The sample consisted of CD4+ T cells from peripheral blood, taken after recovery from COVID-19. The rearrangement joins TRBV5-1 to TRBJ1-2; perhaps TRBD1 as D (5 bases). The TCR originated in a human donor who had COVID-19. CDR3: CASSLGGTYGYTF. The CDR3 coding sequence is TGCGCCAGCAGCTTGGGAGGGACCTATGGCTACACCTTC.